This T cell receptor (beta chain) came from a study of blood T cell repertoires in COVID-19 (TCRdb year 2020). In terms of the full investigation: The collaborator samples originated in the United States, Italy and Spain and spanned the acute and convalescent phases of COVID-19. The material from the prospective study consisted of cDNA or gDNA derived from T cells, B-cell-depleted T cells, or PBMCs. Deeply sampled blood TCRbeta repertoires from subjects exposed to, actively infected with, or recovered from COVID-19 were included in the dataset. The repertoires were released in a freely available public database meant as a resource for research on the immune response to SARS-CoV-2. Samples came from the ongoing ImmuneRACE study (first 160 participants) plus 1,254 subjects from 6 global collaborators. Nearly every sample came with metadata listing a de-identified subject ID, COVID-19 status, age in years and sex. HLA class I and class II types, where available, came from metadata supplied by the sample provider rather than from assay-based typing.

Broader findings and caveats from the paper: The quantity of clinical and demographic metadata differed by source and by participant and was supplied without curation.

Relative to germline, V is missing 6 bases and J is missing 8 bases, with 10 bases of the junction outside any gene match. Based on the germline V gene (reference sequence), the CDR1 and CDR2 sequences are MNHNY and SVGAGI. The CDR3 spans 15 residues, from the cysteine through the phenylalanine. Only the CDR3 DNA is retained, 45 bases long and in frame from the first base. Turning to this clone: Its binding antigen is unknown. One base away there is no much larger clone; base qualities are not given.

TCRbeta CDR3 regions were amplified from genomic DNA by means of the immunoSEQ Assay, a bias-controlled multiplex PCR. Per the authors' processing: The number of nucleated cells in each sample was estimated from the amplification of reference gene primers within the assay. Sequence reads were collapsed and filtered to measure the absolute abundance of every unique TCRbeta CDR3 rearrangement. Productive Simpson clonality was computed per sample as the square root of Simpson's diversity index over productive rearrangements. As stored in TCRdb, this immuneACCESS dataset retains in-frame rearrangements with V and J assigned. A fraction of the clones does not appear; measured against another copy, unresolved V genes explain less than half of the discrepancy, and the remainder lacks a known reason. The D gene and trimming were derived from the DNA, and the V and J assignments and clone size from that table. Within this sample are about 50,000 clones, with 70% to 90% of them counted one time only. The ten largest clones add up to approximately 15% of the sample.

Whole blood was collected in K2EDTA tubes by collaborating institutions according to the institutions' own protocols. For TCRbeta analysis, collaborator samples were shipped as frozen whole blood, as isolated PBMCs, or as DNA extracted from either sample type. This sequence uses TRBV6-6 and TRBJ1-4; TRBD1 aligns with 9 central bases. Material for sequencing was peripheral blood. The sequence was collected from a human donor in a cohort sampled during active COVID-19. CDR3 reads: CASSWGRDRVEKLFF. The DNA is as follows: TGTGCCAGCAGCTGGGGCCGGGACAGGGTCGAAAAACTGTTTTTT.